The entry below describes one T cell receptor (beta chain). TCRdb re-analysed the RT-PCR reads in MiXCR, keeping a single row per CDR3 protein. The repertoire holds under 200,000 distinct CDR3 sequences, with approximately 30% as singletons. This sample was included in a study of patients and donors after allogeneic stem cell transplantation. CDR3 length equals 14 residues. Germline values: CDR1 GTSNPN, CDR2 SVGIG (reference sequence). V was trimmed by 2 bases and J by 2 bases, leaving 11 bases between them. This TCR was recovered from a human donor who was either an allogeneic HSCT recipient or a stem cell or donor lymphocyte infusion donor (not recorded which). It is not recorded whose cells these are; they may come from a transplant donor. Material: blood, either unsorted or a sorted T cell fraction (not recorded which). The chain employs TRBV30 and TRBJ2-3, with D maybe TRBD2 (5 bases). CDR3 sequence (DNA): TGTGCCTGGAGTTCGGGAATCTTCACAGATACGCAGTATTTT. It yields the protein CAWSSGIFTDTQYF. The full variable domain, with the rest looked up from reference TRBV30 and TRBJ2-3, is SQTIHQWPATLVQPVGSPLSLECTVEGTSNPNLYWYRQAAGRGLQLLFYSVGIGQISSEVPQNLSASRPQDRQFILSSKKLLLSDSGFYLCAWSSGIFTDTQYFGPGTRLTVL.